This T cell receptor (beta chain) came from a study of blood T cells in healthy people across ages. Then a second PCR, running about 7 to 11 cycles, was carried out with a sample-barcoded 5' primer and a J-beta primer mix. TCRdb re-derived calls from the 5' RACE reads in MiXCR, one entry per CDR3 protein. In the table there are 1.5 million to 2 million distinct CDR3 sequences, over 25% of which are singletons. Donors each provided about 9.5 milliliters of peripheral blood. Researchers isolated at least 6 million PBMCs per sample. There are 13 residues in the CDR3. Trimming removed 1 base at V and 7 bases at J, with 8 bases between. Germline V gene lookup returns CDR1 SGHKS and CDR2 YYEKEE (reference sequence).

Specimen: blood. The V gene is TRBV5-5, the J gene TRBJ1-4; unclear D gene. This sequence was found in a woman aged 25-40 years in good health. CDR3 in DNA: TGTGCCAGCAGCTTGTATTGGACTGAAAAACTGTTTTTT. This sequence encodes CASSLYWTEKLFF. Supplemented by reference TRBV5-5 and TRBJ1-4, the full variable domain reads DAGVTQSPTHLIKTRGQQVTLRCSPISGHKSVSWYQQVLGQGPQFIFQYYEKEERGRGNFPDRFSARQFPNYSSELNVNALLLGDSALYLCASSLYWTEKLFFGSGTQLSVL.